The 13 T cell receptor beta chains listed next were all sequenced from one sample in a study of CD8 T cells in Susac syndrome. RNA, at about 0.45 to 1 ug, was reverse transcribed with random hexamers. Using its own MiXCR run on the immunoSEQ multiplex PCR reads, TCRdb lists one record per CDR3 protein. The data show approximately 46,000 distinct CDR3 sequences, 90% to 95% seen once. Sequenced sample: CD8+ T cells from PBMCs. The receptors here all came from a human donor in good health.

V is TRBV10-3 and J is TRBJ1-1; the match to TRBD1 covers 7 bases. Germline CDR1 ENHRY, CDR2 SYGVKD. V lost 1 base, J lost 3 bases, and 5 bases stayed unmatched. The CDR3 spans 15 residues. The CDR3 DNA sequence: TGTGCCATCAGTGAGTTGGATACAGGGGACACTGAAGCTTTCTTT. Protein sequence: CAISELDTGDTEAFF.

The chain carries TRBV20-1 and TRBJ2-6, with TRBD1 identical over 7 bases. V shed 3 bases, J shed 1 base, and the junction held 6 bases outside the gene matches. CDR3 length equals 16 residues. Germline CDR1 DFQATT, CDR2 SNEGSKA (reference sequence). The CDR3 here is CSASEGARSGANVLTF. CDR3 nucleotide sequence: TGCAGTGCTAGCGAGGGGGCCCGGTCTGGGGCCAACGTCCTGACTTTC.

This chain joins TRBV23-1 and TRBJ1-4; D is unresolved. TRBV23-1 belongs to the ORF category, with a function that is uncertain. The V gene lost 0 bases and the J gene lost 8 bases, with 7 bases spanning the gap. The CDR3 consists of 13 residues. The CDR3 protein is CASSQSVGEKLFF. The CDR3 bases are TGCGCCAGCAGTCAATCGGTTGGGGAAAAACTGTTTTTT.

This chain joins TRBV16 and TRBJ1-5; D remains ambiguous. V lost 0 bases and J 7 bases, leaving 4 bases between the germline ends. Germline V CDR1 and CDR2: KGHSY, FQNENV. This CDR3 comprises 12 residues. The CDR3 here is CASSQSGQPQHF. The CDR3 coding sequence is TGTGCCAGCAGCCAATCTGGACAGCCCCAGCATTTT.

This clonotype was detected only once. This chain's CDR3 is CSGDSYNEQFF. The CDR3, as DNA: TGCAGCGGTGACAGTTACAATGAGCAGTTCTTC. The chain uses TRBV29-1 and TRBJ2-1, with D perhaps TRBD1 (5 bases). The CDR3 has 11 residues. The V and J ends lost 7 bases and 4 bases respectively, with 8 bases between them. The germline CDR1 and CDR2 sequences are SQVTM and ANQGSEA.

The chain recombines TRBV4-1 with TRBJ2-2, with 10 bases that match TRBD2. This CDR3 is built from 17 residues. Trimming cost V 2 bases and J 3 bases; bases outside gene matches: 6. Per the germline V gene, CDR1 is MGHRA and CDR2 is YSYEKL. The CDR3 DNA reads as TGCGCCAGCAGCCAATCAATAGCGGGAGGCCACACCGGGGAGCTGTTTTTT. It translates to CASSQSIAGGHTGELFF.

This clonotype was found once. The chain recombines TRBV29-1 with TRBJ1-1, with D possibly matching TRBD1 (5 bases). CDR1 and CDR2 from the germline V gene are SQVTM and ANQGSEA. V lost 6 bases, J lost 4 bases, and 18 bases lay in between. The CDR3 extends over 14 amino acids. The CDR3 region has the DNA TGCAGCGTCCGGGACGGCACAGCCCGCACTGAAGCTTTCTTT. This sequence encodes CSVRDGTARTEAFF.

DNA of the CDR3: TGTGCCTGGAGTGTAGGGGTGGAAGCTTTCTTT. Translating gives CAWSVGVEAFF. The rearrangement links TRBV30 to TRBJ1-1, with D perhaps TRBD1 (5 bases). With 0 bases removed from V and 8 bases from J, the gap between germline ends came to 7 bases. CDR1 is GTSNPN, CDR2 SVGIG, per germline (reference sequence). The CDR3 spans 11 residues.

This clonotype was detected only once. This chain uses TRBV13 with TRBJ1-2, with TRBD1 as a possible D gene (6 bases). Trimming removed 0 bases at V and 6 bases at J, with 11 bases between. The CDR3 is made up of 14 amino acids. CDR1 is PRHDT and CDR2 is FYEKMQ in the germline V gene (reference sequence). The DNA of the CDR3 is TGTGCCAGCAGCTTAGGCCTGGGGGGCCATGGCTACACCTTC. As protein: CASSLGLGGHGYTF.

The gene calls are TRBV12-3 or TRBV12-4 and TRBJ1-5, with no clear D. Trimming took 3 bases from V and 3 from J, leaving 9 bases between them. The CDR3 consists of 14 residues. For the CDR3, the DNA is TGTGCCAGCAGTTTTGGCCTGCCCAATCAGCCCCAGCATTTT. It codes for CASSFGLPNQPQHF.

The chain combines TRBV12-5 with TRBJ2-6, with D perhaps TRBD1 (5 bases). Germline-derived CDR1 and CDR2 are LGHNT and FRNRAP. V lost 6 bases, J lost 0 bases, and 6 bases lay in between. The length of the CDR3 is 14 residues. CDR3 loop: CASGDISGANVLTF. The CDR3 nucleotides are TGTGCTAGTGGGGACATCTCTGGGGCCAACGTCCTGACTTTC.

The chain is built from TRBV9 and TRBJ2-7, with 8 bases aligning to TRBD1. Germline CDR1 and CDR2: SGDLS and YYNGEE. The V gene end was trimmed by 0 bases and the J gene end by 3 bases; junction bases not matched to a gene: 5. This CDR3 comprises 15 residues. CDR3 DNA sequence: TGTGCCAGCAGCGTAGGGACAGGGCCAGGCTACGAGCAGTACTTC. Translation: CASSVGTGPGYEQYF.

The chain links TRBV2 to TRBJ2-7, with D uncertain. This CDR3 contains 12 residues. Germline V gene sequence: CDR1 SNHLY, CDR2 FYNNEI. Trimming removed 6 bases from V and 3 bases from J, with 9 bases in between. In DNA, the CDR3 is TGTGCCAGCAGAGAACACTACTACGAGCAGTACTTC. This translates into CASREHYYEQYF.